This TCR beta chain was found in a study of neurological immune-mediated disorders. This clonotype was recorded a few times. Its antigen is still unknown. Study-level points and caveats: No CDR3 amino acid sequences were shared by expanded clones across subjects, suggesting private repertoires in all groups. Patients with HTLV-1-associated myelopathy showed the most TCR clonal expansion. Those with multiple sclerosis showed the least, falling below healthy controls.

The cDNA came from 5'RACE with 10-nucleotide random UMIs. TCRdb redid the calling of the 5' RACE reads with MiXCR, one entry per CDR3 protein. Altogether more than 45,000 distinct CDR3 sequences are present, around 10% being singletons, with the ten largest covering 21%. Unsorted libraries were generated from 2 million PBMCs. These cells had been stored in RNAlater at -80 C. Trimming took 5 bases from V and 1 from J, leaving 8 bases between them. Germline loops: CDR1 SSHAT, CDR2 FNYEAQ (reference sequence). CDR3 length equals 13 residues. The chain has TRBV7-7 and TRBJ1-1; D gene uncertain. The sequencing input was PBMCs. The TCR originated in a woman aged 35 to 49 with HTLV-1-associated myelopathy (HAM/TSP). This chain's CDR3 is CASSLTTNTEAFF. CDR3 in DNA: TGTGCCAGCAGCCTCACAACGAACACTGAAGCTTTCTTT.